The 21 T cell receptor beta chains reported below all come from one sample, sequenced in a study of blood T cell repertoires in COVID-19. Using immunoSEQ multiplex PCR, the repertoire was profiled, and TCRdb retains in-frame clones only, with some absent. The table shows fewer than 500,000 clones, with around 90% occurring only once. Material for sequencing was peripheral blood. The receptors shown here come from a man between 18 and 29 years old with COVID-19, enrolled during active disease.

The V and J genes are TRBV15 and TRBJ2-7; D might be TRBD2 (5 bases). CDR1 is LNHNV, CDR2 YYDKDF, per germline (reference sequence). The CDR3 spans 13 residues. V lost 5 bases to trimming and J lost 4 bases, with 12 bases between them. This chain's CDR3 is CATSFGGGYEQYF. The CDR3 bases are TGTGCCACCAGCTTCGGAGGTGGGTACGAGCAGTACTTC.

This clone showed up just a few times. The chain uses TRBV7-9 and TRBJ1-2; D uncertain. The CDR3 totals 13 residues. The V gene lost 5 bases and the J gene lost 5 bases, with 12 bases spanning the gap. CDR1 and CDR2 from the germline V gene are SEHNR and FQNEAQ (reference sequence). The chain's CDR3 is CASSHMTGYGYTF. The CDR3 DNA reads TGTGCCAGCAGCCATATGACGGGGTATGGCTACACCTTC.

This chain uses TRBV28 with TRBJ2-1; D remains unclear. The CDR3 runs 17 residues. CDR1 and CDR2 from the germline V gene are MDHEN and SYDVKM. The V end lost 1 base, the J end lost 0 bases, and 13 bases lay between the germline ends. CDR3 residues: CASSLYASPSSYNEQFF. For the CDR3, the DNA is TGTGCCAGCAGTTTATATGCCAGCCCTAGCTCCTACAATGAGCAGTTCTTC.

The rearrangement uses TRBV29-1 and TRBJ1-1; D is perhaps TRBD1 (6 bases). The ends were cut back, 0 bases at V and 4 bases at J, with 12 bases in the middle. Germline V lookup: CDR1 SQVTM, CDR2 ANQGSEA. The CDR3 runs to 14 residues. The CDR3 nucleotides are TGCAGCGTTGAAGATCAAGGGGGTGTCACTGAAGCTTTCTTT. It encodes CSVEDQGGVTEAFF.

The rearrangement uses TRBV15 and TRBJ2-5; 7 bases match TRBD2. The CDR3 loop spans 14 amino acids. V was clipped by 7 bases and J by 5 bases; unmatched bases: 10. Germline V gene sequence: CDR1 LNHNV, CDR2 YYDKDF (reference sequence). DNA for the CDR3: TGTGCCACCACCCCGACTGGGGGGGAGGAGACCCAGTACTTC. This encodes CATTPTGGEETQYF.

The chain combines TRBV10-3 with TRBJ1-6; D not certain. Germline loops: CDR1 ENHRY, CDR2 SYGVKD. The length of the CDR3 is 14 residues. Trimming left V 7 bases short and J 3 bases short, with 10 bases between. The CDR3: CAIMEGNYNSPLHF. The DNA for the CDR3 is TGTGCCATCATGGAGGGTAACTATAATTCACCCCTCCACTTT.

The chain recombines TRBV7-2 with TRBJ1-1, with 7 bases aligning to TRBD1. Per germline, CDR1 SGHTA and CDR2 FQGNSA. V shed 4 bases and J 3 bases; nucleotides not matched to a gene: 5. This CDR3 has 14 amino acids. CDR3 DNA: TGTGCCAGCAGCTCAAGACAGGGCTACACTGAAGCTTTCTTT. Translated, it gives CASSSRQGYTEAFF.

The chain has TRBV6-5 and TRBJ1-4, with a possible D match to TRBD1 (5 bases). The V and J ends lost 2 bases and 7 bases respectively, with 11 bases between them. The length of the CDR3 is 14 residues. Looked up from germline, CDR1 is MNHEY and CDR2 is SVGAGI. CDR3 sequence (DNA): TGTGCCAGCAGTTACGGGGGAGGGAGTGAAAAACTGTTTTTT. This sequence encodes CASSYGGGSEKLFF.

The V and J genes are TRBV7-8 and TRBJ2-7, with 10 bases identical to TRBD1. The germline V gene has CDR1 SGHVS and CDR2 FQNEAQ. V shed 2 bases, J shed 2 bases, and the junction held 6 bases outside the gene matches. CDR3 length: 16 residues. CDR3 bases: TGTGCCAGCAGCTTAATTGGGACAGGGGTCCCCTACGAGCAGTACTTC. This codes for CASSLIGTGVPYEQYF.

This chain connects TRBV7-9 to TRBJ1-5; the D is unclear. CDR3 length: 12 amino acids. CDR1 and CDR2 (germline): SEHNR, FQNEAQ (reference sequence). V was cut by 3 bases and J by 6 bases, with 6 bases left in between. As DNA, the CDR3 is TGTGCCAGCAGCTTCCCCAGTCAGCCCCAGCATTTT. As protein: CASSFPSQPQHF.

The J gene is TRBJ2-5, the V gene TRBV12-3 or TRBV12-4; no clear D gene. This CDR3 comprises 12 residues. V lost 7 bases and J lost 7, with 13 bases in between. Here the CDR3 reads CASTPGPGTQYF. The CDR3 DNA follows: TGTGCCAGCACCCCCGGTCCGGGGACCCAGTACTTC.

The CDR3 DNA sequence: TGTGCCAGCAGTGTGCAGCAGGGTAGCAATCAGCCCCAGCATTTT. Translation gives CASSVQQGSNQPQHF. V gene TRBV2 combines with J gene TRBJ1-5, with D maybe TRBD1 (5 bases). Trimming shortened V by 4 bases and J by 0 bases, and 10 bases separated the two germline ends. This CDR3 is built from 15 residues. The V gene's germline CDR1 is SNHLY and CDR2 FYNNEI.

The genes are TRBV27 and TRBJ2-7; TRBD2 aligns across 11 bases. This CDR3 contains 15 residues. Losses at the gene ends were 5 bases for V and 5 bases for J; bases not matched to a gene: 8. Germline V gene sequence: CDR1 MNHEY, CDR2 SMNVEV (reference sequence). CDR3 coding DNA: TGTGCCAGCAGTATGACTAGCGGGGTGAGCAACGAGCAGTACTTC. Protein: CASSMTSGVSNEQYF.

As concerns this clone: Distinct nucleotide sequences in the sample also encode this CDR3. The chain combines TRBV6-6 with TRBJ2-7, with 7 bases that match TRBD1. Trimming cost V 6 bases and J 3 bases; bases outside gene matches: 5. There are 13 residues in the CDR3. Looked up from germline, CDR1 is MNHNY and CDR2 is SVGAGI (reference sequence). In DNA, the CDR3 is TGTGCCAGCAGCCCAGGGACAGTCTACGAGCAGTACTTC. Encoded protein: CASSPGTVYEQYF.

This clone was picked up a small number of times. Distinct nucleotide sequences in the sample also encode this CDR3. The CDR3 sequence: CASSQGQGDEQYF. CDR3 DNA sequence: TGCGCCAGCAGCCAAGGACAGGGGGATGAGCAGTACTTC. The rearrangement joins TRBV4-1 to TRBJ2-7, with 9 positions matching TRBD1. In germline, CDR1 is MGHRA, CDR2 YSYEKL. The V and J ends lost 1 base and 7 bases, in that order; junction bases with no gene match: 2. This CDR3 region has 13 residues.

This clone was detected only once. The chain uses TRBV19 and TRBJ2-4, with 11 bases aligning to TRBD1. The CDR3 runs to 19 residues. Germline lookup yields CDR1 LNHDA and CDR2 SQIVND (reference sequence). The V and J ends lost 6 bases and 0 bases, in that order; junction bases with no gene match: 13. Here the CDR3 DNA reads TGTGCCAGTAGCCGCCGAGGACAGGGGGCAGGGGTAGCCAAAAACATTCAGTACTTC. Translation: CASSRRGQGAGVAKNIQYF.

The CDR3 DNA is TGTGCCAGCAGTTACGAGGGACAGGGACCTAATGAAAAACTGTTTTTT. As protein: CASSYEGQGPNEKLFF. The rearrangement joins TRBV6-6 to TRBJ1-4; TRBD1 agrees at 9 bases. The CDR3 extends over 16 amino acids. Per germline, CDR1 MNHNY and CDR2 SVGAGI (reference sequence). The V segment lost 2 bases and the J segment 3 bases; nucleotides outside the gene matches: 4.

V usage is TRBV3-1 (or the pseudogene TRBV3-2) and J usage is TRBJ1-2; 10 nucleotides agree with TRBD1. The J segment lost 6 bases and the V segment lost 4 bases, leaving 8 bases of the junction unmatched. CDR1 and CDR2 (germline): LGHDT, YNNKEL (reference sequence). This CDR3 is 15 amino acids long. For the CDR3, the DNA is TGTGCCAGCAGCCGCCGACAGGGGGCAATGGATGGCTACACCTTC. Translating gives CASSRRQGAMDGYTF.

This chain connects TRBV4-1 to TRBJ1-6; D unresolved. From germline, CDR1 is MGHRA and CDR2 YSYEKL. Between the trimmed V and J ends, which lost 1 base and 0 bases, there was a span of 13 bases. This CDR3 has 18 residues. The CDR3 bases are TGCGCCAGCAGCCAAGGATCGTCGGGGAGCTCCTATAATTCACCCCTCCACTTT. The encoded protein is CASSQGSSGSSYNSPLHF.

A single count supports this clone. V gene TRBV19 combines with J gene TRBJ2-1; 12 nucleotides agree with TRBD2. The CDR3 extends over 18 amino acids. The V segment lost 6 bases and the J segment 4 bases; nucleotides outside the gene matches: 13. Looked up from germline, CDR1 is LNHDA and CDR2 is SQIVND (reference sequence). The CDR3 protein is CASRETFKGLAGYNEQFF. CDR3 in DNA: TGTGCCAGTAGAGAGACCTTCAAAGGACTAGCGGGATACAATGAGCAGTTCTTC.

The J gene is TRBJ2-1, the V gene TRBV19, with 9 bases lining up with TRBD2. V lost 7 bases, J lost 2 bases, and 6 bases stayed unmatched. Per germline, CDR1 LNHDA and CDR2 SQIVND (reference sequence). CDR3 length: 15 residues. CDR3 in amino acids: CASKKAGGAYNEQFF. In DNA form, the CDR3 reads TGTGCCAGTAAGAAGGCGGGGGGGGCCTACAATGAGCAGTTCTTC.